These 4 T cell receptor beta chains were all obtained from the same sample, sequenced in a study of breast tumors, draining lymph nodes, adjacent tissues (TCRdb year 2016). Lymph node samples were obtained from the axillary draining lymph nodes of breast cancer patients. Preparation of the library involved multiplex PCR. The sequencing machine was an Illumina HiSeq 2000. TCRdb trimmed the raw reads at Q25, called clones with MiXCR and kept productive beta chains. Each entry merges the rows of one CDR3 protein and shows their most common DNA and genes. Here the sample has a few hundred thousand distinct CDR3 sequences; less than 40% occur a single time. Of the sample, approximately 4% is held by the ten largest clones. The sample was axillary lymph node tissue. Every receptor here comes from a female donor with breast cancer. Some clones in this sample may be carry-over from other donors' samples.

The chain links TRBV20-1 to TRBJ2-1, with 14 bases fitting TRBD2. V shed 2 bases and J 7 bases; nucleotides not matched to a gene: 7. Germline V gene data show CDR1 as DFQATT and CDR2 as SNEGSKA (reference sequence). The CDR3 is made up of 16 amino acids. The CDR3 region has the DNA TGCAGTGCTAGACCGGGACTAGCGGGAGCAAGGAATGAGCAGTTCTTC. Its protein product is CSARPGLAGARNEQFF.

The sample holds many counts of this clonotype. CDR3 loop: CASSLTGGRVAGELFF. CDR3 nucleotides: TGTGCCAGCAGCTTAACTGGGGGTAGGGTTGCCGGGGAGCTGTTTTTT. V and J are TRBV7-8 and TRBJ2-2; D assignment may be TRBD1 or TRBD2 (5 bases each). Per the germline V gene, CDR1 is SGHVS and CDR2 is FQNEAQ. This CDR3 is 16 amino acids long. V dropped 2 bases and J dropped 6 bases, with 16 bases sitting between them.

This clonotype was seen only a few times. One base away lies a much larger clone, so this may be a sequencing read error. The V gene is TRBV9, the J gene TRBJ1-3; possible D gene TRBD1, 5 bases. CDR3 length: 15 residues. Germline CDR1 is SGDLS and CDR2 is YYNGEE. The DNA of the CDR3 is TGTGCCAGCAGCGTGGGGGGGACGGCGGGAAACACCACATATTTT. Translating it yields CASSVGGTAGNTTYF.

J is TRBJ2-2 and V is TRBV6-4, with D possibly TRBD2 on 6 matching bases. The CDR3 runs to 12 residues. V gave up 5 bases and J gave up 7 bases, with 8 bases separating them. CDR1 is MRHNA, CDR2 SNTAGT, per germline. The CDR3 sequence: CASSPTSGELFF. In DNA, the CDR3 is TGTGCCAGCAGTCCGACTAGCGGGGAGCTGTTTTTT.